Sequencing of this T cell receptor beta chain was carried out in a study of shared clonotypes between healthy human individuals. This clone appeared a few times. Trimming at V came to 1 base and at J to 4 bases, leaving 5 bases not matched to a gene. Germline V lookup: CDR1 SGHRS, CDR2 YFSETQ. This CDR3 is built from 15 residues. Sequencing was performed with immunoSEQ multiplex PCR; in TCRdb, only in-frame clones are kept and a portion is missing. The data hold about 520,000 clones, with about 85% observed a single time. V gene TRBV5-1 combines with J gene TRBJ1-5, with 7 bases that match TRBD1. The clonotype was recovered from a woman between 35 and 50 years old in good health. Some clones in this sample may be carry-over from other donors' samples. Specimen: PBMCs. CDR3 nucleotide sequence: TGCGCCAGCAGCTTGACCACAGGGGATAATCAGCCCCAGCATTTT. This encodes CASSLTTGDNQPQHF.